The entry below describes one TCR beta chain. Its specificity is not known. These data are taken from a study of post-analysis software for immune sequencing data. Findings and caveats of the study: Significantly lower normalized Chao1 diversity was seen in multiple sclerosis patients than in controls. Patients carried roughly five TRBV segments more frequently than controls did, and TRBV5-6, TRBV5-1 and TRBV20-1 were among them.

Incorporated into the TCR beta cDNA libraries were unique molecular identifiers, which served to reduce PCR and sequencing biases. TCRdb redid the calling of the PCR reads with MiXCR, one entry per CDR3 protein. The table lists hundreds of thousands of distinct CDR3 sequences, approximately 59% of them singletons, with over 9% in the top ten. Trimming stripped 1 base from V and 7 bases from J, with 8 bases between. The CDR3 has 14 residues. Germline V gives CDR1 SGHTA, CDR2 FQGNSA. The receptor was derived from a girl aged 2-15 years with multiple sclerosis. The specimen was blood. The chain combines TRBV7-2 with TRBJ1-6; D is unresolved. The CDR3 loop reads CASSLEEENSPLHF. CDR3 bases: TGTGCCAGCAGCTTAGAAGAGGAGAATTCACCCCTCCACTTT.